The 8 T cell receptor beta chains in this list originate from one sample, sequenced in a study of blood T cell repertoires in COVID-19. Some clones are missing from TCRdb's copy, which holds only in-frame ones; the method was immunoSEQ multiplex PCR. The sample holds about 190,000 clones, 70% to 85% seen once. The sequencing input was peripheral blood. Receptors were obtained from a woman younger than 45 with acute or convalescent COVID-19.

This clone appeared once. The genes are TRBV5-4 and TRBJ2-3; maybe TRBD2 (6 bases). Germline V CDR1 and CDR2: SGHNT, YYREEE (reference sequence). The V end was cut by 3 bases, the J end by 0 bases, with 8 bases between. The CDR3 is 14 amino acids. The CDR3 DNA follows: TGTGCCAGCAGCTGGGGAGGTAGCACAGATACGCAGTATTTT. As protein: CASSWGGSTDTQYF.

This rearrangement joins TRBV25-1 to TRBJ1-1, with a tentative D call TRBD1 (5 bases). CDR1 is MGHDK, CDR2 SYGVNS, per germline. Trimming stripped 5 bases from V and 5 bases from J, with 12 bases between. The CDR3 runs to 13 residues. The CDR3 DNA reads TGTGCCAGCAGTCCCATGGGGGGTACTGAAGCTTTCTTT. Residues: CASSPMGGTEAFF.

The chain links TRBV7-2 to TRBJ1-2; D is perhaps TRBD1 (6 bases). V lost 5 bases to trimming and J lost 4 bases, with 20 bases between them. The length of the CDR3 is 16 residues. Germline V gene sequence: CDR1 SGHTA, CDR2 FQGNSA. The CDR3 bases are TGTGCCAGCAGCAGGGATGCCGGGACACCGTTCTATGGCTACACCTTC. It translates to CASSRDAGTPFYGYTF.

The chain links TRBV7-9 to TRBJ1-2, with D hard to call. Looked up from germline, CDR1 is SEHNR and CDR2 is FQNEAQ (reference sequence). CDR3 size: 14 residues. V gave up 4 bases and J gave up 3 bases, with 12 bases separating them. For the CDR3, the DNA is TGTGCCAGCAGCTCCTCAATGGGCGACTATGGCTACACCTTC. Encoded protein: CASSSSMGDYGYTF. The full variable domain, completed using reference TRBV7-9 and TRBJ1-2, is DTGVSQNPRHKITKRGQNVTFRCDPISEHNRLYWYRQTLGQGPEFLTYFQNEAQLEKSRLLSDRFSAERPKGSFSTLEIQRTEQGDSAMYLCASSSSMGDYGYTFGSGTRLTVV.

The chain couples TRBV19 to TRBJ2-1, with TRBD2 matching 11 bases. Unmatched junction bases numbered 8, after V lost 9 bases and J lost 1 base. The CDR3 consists of 16 residues. CDR1 and CDR2 from the germline V gene are LNHDA and SQIVND (reference sequence). CDR3 in amino acids: CASSSLAGGSYNEQFF. The CDR3 DNA is TGTGCCAGCTCCTCCTTAGCGGGAGGGTCCTACAATGAGCAGTTCTTC.

This rearrangement joins TRBV27 to TRBJ1-5; weak D call: TRBD1 (6 bases). In germline, CDR1 is MNHEY, CDR2 SMNVEV (reference sequence). Trimming pared 3 bases from V and 5 bases from J, leaving 14 bases between. There are 15 residues in the CDR3. The CDR3 spells CASSLSAGEDQPQHF. Written as DNA, the CDR3 is TGTGCCAGCAGTTTGTCGGCAGGGGAAGATCAGCCCCAGCATTTT.

This chain joins TRBV6-1 and TRBJ2-1, with TRBD2 matching over 11 bases. The CDR3 runs 16 residues. CDR1 and CDR2 (germline): MNHNS, SASEGT. Trimming took 4 bases from V and 7 from J; bases not matched to a gene: 9. The CDR3 bases are TGTGCCAGCAGTGGTGGGGTGACTAGCGGGGCTAATGAGCAGTTCTTC. This codes for CASSGGVTSGANEQFF.

The rearrangement joins TRBV6-1 to TRBJ1-5; 9 nucleotides match TRBD1. The CDR3 length is 17 residues. J lost 6 bases, V lost 0 bases, and 9 bases had no gene match. Germline CDR1 MNHNS, CDR2 SASEGT. CDR3 region: CASSEAWGQGIIQPQHF. The CDR3 DNA sequence: TGTGCCAGCAGTGAAGCGTGGGGACAGGGAATAATTCAGCCCCAGCATTTT.